These 24 T cell receptor beta chains were sequenced from one sample in a study of T cell responses to AZD1222 COVID-19 vaccine. Sequencing was performed with immunoSEQ multiplex PCR; in TCRdb, only in-frame clones are kept and a portion is missing. The sample consists of 150,000 or so clones, roughly 91% of them appearing once. The sequencing used peripheral blood, collected on day 0 of AZD1222 vaccination. Receptors originate from an adult in good health.

V is TRBV29-1 and J is TRBJ1-2, with D hard to call. The germline V gene has CDR1 SQVTM and CDR2 ANQGSEA. V lost 5 bases and J 6 bases, leaving 10 bases between the germline ends. There are 11 residues in the CDR3. CDR3 residues: CSVSKEDGYTF. CDR3 nucleotides: TGCAGCGTTTCTAAAGAGGATGGCTACACCTTC.

In its sample, this clone was seen a few times. The V gene is TRBV7-2, the J gene TRBJ2-7; TRBD1 agrees at 9 bases. With 5 bases clipped from V and 3 bases from J, the junction kept 5 bases outside the gene matches. Germline V gene data show CDR1 as SGHTA and CDR2 as FQGNSA. CDR3 size: 14 residues. CDR3 DNA: TGTGCCAGCAGCGAGGACAGGGGAATCTACGAGCAGTACTTC. Translating it yields CASSEDRGIYEQYF.

The chain employs TRBV11-3 and TRBJ2-1, with TRBD2 as a possible D gene (5 bases). Germline CDR1 and CDR2: SGHNT and YENEEA. V was shortened by 4 bases and J by 10 bases, with 14 bases between the two germline ends. The CDR3 contains 13 residues. As DNA, the CDR3 is TGTGCCAGCAGCTGGTTAGGAGGCGGAGAGCAGTTCTTC. Translating it yields CASSWLGGGEQFF.

The chain has TRBV10-1 and TRBJ2-3, with D possibly being TRBD2 (5 bases). The length of the CDR3 is 15 residues. Germline V CDR1 and CDR2: WNHNN, SYGVQD (reference sequence). Trimming took off 6 bases at V and 1 base at J, with 14 bases between the two ends. The CDR3 loop is CASSNYSRGTDTQYF. CDR3 nucleotide sequence: TGCGCCAGCAGCAATTACTCGAGGGGCACAGATACGCAGTATTTT.

This clone was recorded at least ten times. The chain carries TRBV5-1 and TRBJ1-1; possibly TRBD1 for D (6 bases). The CDR3 has 17 residues. V was pared by 0 bases and J by 0 bases, with 15 bases between. Germline-derived CDR1 and CDR2 are SGHRS and YFSETQ. The CDR3 reads CASSLEGGPIMNTEAFF. DNA of the CDR3: TGCGCCAGCAGCTTGGAGGGGGGACCGATAATGAACACTGAAGCTTTCTTT. The full variable domain, completed using reference TRBV5-1 and TRBJ1-1, is KAGVTQTPRYLIKTRGQQVTLSCSPISGHRSVSWYQQTPGQGLQFLFEYFSETQRNKGNFPGRFSGRQFSNSRSEMNVSTLELGDSALYLCASSLEGGPIMNTEAFFGQGTRLTVV.

V usage is TRBV2 and J usage is TRBJ1-5, with D unresolved. The V gene's germline CDR1 is SNHLY and CDR2 FYNNEI. Trimming pared 7 bases from V and 6 bases from J, leaving 16 bases between. The CDR3 runs 14 residues. The CDR3 DNA sequence: TGTGCCAGCAACGAACTAAGGACCGGTCAGCCCCAGCATTTT. Amino acids: CASNELRTGQPQHF.

The DNA of the CDR3 is TGCAGCGTTGCGACAGGGGGTTACACCGGGGAGCTGTTTTTT. Its translation is CSVATGGYTGELFF. This rearrangement joins TRBV29-1 to TRBJ2-2; TRBD1 agrees at 9 bases. CDR3 length: 14 residues. J gave up 3 bases and V 4 bases, and 3 bases lay outside the gene matches. In germline, CDR1 is SQVTM, CDR2 ANQGSEA.

The count of this clone is one. The V gene is TRBV5-1, the J gene TRBJ2-2; D is uncertain. Between the trimmed V and J ends, which lost 5 bases and 1 base, there was a span of 3 bases. Germline V gene sequence: CDR1 SGHRS, CDR2 YFSETQ. The CDR3 consists of 12 residues. In nucleotides, the CDR3 is TGCGCCAGCAGATTGAACACCGGGGAGCTGTTTTTT. Protein product: CASRLNTGELFF.

J is TRBJ2-1 and V is TRBV5-1; unclear D gene. This CDR3 is built from 12 residues. From germline, CDR1 is SGHRS and CDR2 YFSETQ. The V and J ends lost 2 bases and 4 bases respectively, with 4 bases between them. The CDR3 nucleotides read TGCGCCAGCAGCTTTGATTACAATGAGCAGTTCTTC. Translation gives CASSFDYNEQFF.

V is TRBV2 and J is TRBJ1-5, with D possibly matching TRBD1 (5 bases). V was trimmed by 7 bases and J by 4 bases, leaving 23 bases between them. In germline, CDR1 is SNHLY, CDR2 FYNNEI. This CDR3 contains 17 residues. The CDR3 DNA reads as TGTGCCAGCAAGGCGACAGAGTGGGGGATCGATAATCAGCCCCAGCATTTT. Protein product: CASKATEWGIDNQPQHF.

This clone is a singleton in its sample. The V gene is TRBV11-2, the J gene TRBJ1-2, with a tentative D call TRBD1 (6 bases). Germline V gene lookup returns CDR1 SGHAT and CDR2 FQNNGV. The CDR3 totals 16 residues. Trimming pared 5 bases from V and 1 base from J, leaving 17 bases between. In nucleotides, the CDR3 is TGTGCCAGCAGCCTCCTTCCGGGACATCGTAACTATGGCTACACCTTC. This gives the protein CASSLLPGHRNYGYTF.

The genes are TRBV7-3 and TRBJ1-1; no firm D call. The CDR3 is made up of 13 amino acids. The germline V gene encodes CDR1 SGHTA and CDR2 FQGTGA. V was pared by 5 bases and J by 9 bases, with 16 bases between. CDR3 coding DNA: TGTGCCAGCAGCCACGAGCGGAAAGGGAAAGCTTTCTTT. Protein product: CASSHERKGKAFF. The variable domain in full, with the rest retrieved from reference TRBV7-3 and TRBJ1-1, is GAGVSQTPSNKVTEKGKYVELRCDPISGHTALYWYRQSLGQGPEFLIYFQGTGAADDSGLPNDRFFAVRPEGSVSTLKIQRTERGDSAVYLCASSHERKGKAFFGQGTRLTVV.

The V and J genes are TRBV25-1 and TRBJ2-7, with D perhaps TRBD2 (6 bases). V was pared by 5 bases and J by 9 bases, with 14 bases between. The CDR3 contains 12 residues. Germline CDR1 and CDR2: MGHDK and SYGVNS. The CDR3 DNA reads as TGTGCCAGCAGTACAGATGGGGGGAGGCAGTACTTC. Translating gives CASSTDGGRQYF.

The genes are TRBV7-6 and TRBJ1-1; TRBD1 is a possible D gene (5 bases). CDR3 length: 17 residues. The V gene's germline CDR1 is SGHVS and CDR2 FNYEAQ. Trimming removed 4 bases at V and 1 base at J, with 19 bases between. The CDR3 nucleotides read TGTGCCAGCAGCTCTTCACCGATGCCGGGGGAGAACACTGAAGCTTTCTTT. It codes for CASSSSPMPGENTEAFF.

This chain uses TRBV12-3 or TRBV12-4 with TRBJ1-5; D not resolved. V lost 5 bases to trimming and J lost 9 bases, with 14 bases between them. The CDR3 length is 13 residues. The CDR3: CASSPAVGLPQHF. Here the CDR3 DNA reads TGTGCCAGCAGTCCGGCCGTGGGCTTGCCCCAGCATTTT.

The chain uses TRBV7-9 and TRBJ1-1; weak D call: TRBD1 (5 bases). The germline V and J ends were trimmed by 5 bases and 2 bases, with 12 bases remaining between them. The CDR3 spans 14 residues. Germline assignment: CDR1 SEHNR and CDR2 FQNEAQ (reference sequence). CDR3 DNA: TGTGCCAGCAGCGTGACAGTGGGAAACACTGAAGCTTTCTTT. Residues: CASSVTVGNTEAFF.

The rearrangement links TRBV6-5 to TRBJ1-5; D uncertain. Germline assignment: CDR1 MNHEY and CDR2 SVGAGI. There are 15 residues in the CDR3. Trimming took 0 bases from V and 5 from J, leaving 11 bases between them. The CDR3 region has the DNA TGTGCCAGCAGTTACTCTTCCGGGGAAGATCAGCCCCAGCATTTT. Translated: CASSYSSGEDQPQHF.

The genes are TRBV5-1 and TRBJ2-2, with 7 nucleotides matching TRBD1. CDR1 is SGHRS, CDR2 YFSETQ, per germline. The CDR3 extends over 16 amino acids. V gave up 2 bases and J gave up 5 bases; unmatched junction bases: 9. This CDR3 reads CASSFSGQKLTGELFF. The CDR3 bases are TGCGCCAGCAGCTTCTCGGGACAGAAACTGACCGGGGAGCTGTTTTTT.

V gene TRBV6-5 combines with J gene TRBJ1-4; 7 nucleotides align to TRBD1. V shed 7 bases, J shed 15 bases, and the junction held 8 bases outside the gene matches. Looked up from germline, CDR1 is MNHEY and CDR2 is SVGAGI. This CDR3 is 11 amino acids long. This CDR3 reads CASTDRVEVFF. As DNA, the CDR3 is TGTGCCAGCACCGACAGGGTCGAGGTGTTTTTT.

The chain has TRBV6-5 and TRBJ2-3; 11 bases align to TRBD2. V lost 0 bases, J lost 7 bases, and 6 bases stayed unmatched. This CDR3 spans 16 amino acids. From germline, CDR1 is MNHEY and CDR2 SVGAGI. The CDR3 bases are TGTGCCAGCAGTTACTCTTTCGGACTAGCGGGTTATACGCAGTATTTT. Amino acids: CASSYSFGLAGYTQYF.

The chain links TRBV11-1 to TRBJ2-5, with TRBD2 matching 10 bases. V shed 5 bases and J 5 bases; nucleotides not matched to a gene: 11. This CDR3 comprises 16 residues. Germline-derived CDR1 and CDR2 are SGHAT and FQDESV (reference sequence). The CDR3: CASSLGLAVPGETQYF. The CDR3 region has the DNA TGTGCCAGCAGCCTCGGACTAGCGGTCCCGGGGGAGACCCAGTACTTC.

The rearrangement uses TRBV7-9 and TRBJ1-1; D remains unclear. Germline assignment: CDR1 SEHNR and CDR2 FQNEAQ (reference sequence). The CDR3 has 14 residues. The V and J ends lost 1 base and 5 bases respectively, with 11 bases between them. The CDR3 DNA reads as TGTGCCAGCAGCTTAGTCAAATTTGGAACTGAAGCTTTCTTT. Amino acid sequence: CASSLVKFGTEAFF.

The chain carries TRBV3-1 (or the pseudogene TRBV3-2) and TRBJ1-1; D perhaps matches TRBD1 (5 bases). The CDR3 extends over 13 amino acids. V was trimmed by 4 bases and J by 5 bases, leaving 11 bases between them. The germline gives CDR1 LGHDT, CDR2 YNNKEL (reference sequence). Written as DNA, the CDR3 is TGTGCCAGCAGCCTCCAGGGAGATACTGAAGCTTTCTTT. This gives the protein CASSLQGDTEAFF.

The gene calls are TRBV7-2 and TRBJ1-6; no clear D. Trimming pared 1 base from V and 10 bases from J, leaving 8 bases between. CDR3 length equals 13 residues. The germline gives CDR1 SGHTA, CDR2 FQGNSA. For the CDR3, the DNA is TGTGCCAGCAGCTTAGGGTTACGATCACCCCTCCACTTT. This encodes CASSLGLRSPLHF.